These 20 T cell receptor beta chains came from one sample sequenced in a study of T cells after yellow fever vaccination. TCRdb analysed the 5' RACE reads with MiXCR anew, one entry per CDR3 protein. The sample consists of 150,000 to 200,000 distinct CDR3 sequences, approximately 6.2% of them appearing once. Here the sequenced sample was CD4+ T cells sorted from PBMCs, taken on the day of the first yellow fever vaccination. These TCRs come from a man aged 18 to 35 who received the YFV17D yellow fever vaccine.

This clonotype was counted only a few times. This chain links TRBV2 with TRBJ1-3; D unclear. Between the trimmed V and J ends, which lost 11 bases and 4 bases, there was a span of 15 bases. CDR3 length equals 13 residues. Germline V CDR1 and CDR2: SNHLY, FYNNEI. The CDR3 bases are TGTGCCCGGGAAGGGTTGGCAGGAAACACCATATATTTT. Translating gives CAREGLAGNTIYF.

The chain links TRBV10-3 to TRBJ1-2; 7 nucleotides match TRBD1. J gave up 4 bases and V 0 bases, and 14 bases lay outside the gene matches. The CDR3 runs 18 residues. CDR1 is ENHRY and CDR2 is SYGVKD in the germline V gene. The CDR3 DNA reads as TGTGCCATCAGTGAGTCTAGAGGGGGCTCGAACTCGGGCTATGGCTACACCTTC. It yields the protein CAISESRGGSNSGYGYTF.

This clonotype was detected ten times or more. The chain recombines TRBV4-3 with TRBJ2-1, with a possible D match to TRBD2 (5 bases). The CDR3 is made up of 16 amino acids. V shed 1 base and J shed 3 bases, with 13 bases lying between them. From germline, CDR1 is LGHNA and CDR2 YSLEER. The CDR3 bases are TGCGCCAGCAGCCAAGTAGGCTTCCGGGGCTACAATGAGCAGTTCTTC. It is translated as CASSQVGFRGYNEQFF.

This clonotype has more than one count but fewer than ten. The CDR3 DNA is TGTGCCAGTAGTATTCAGGACGGAGCCTACGAGCAGTACGTC. It encodes CASSIQDGAYEQYV. V and J are TRBV19 and TRBJ2-7; no definite D call. The CDR3 length is 14 residues. V was trimmed by 3 bases and J by 2 bases, leaving 11 bases between them. Germline V gives CDR1 LNHDA, CDR2 SQIVND (reference sequence).

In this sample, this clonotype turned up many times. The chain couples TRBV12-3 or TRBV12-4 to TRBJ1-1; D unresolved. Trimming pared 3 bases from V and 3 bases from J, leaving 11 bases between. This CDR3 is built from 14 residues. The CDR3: CASSFRAADTEAFF. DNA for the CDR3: TGTGCCAGCAGTTTTAGGGCAGCAGACACTGAAGCTTTCTTT.

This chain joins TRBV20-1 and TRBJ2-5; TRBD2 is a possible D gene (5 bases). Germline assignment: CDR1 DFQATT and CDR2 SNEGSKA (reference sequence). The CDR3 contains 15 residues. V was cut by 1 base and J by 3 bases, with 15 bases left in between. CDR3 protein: CSARGHPRGKETQYF. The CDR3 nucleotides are TGCAGTGCTAGAGGCCACCCTCGGGGAAAAGAGACCCAGTACTTC.

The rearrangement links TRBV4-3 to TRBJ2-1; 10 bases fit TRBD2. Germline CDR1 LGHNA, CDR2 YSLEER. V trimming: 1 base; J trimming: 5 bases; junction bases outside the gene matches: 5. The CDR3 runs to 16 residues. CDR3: CASSQAPSGGHNEQFF. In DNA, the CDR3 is TGCGCCAGCAGCCAAGCACCTAGCGGGGGTCACAATGAGCAGTTCTTC.

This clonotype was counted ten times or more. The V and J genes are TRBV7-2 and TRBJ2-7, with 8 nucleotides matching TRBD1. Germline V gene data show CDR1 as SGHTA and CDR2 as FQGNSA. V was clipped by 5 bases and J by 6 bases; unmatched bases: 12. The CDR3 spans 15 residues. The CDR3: CASSLVQGQGREQYF. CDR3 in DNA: TGTGCCAGCAGCCTGGTTCAAGGACAGGGACGCGAGCAGTACTTC.

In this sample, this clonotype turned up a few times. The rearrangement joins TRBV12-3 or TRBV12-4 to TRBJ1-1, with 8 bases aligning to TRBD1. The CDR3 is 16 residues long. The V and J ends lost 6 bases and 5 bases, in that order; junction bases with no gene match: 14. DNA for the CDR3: TGTGCCAGCAGCAAGACACCGGGACAGGCTCGTACTGAAGCTTTCTTT. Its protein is CASSKTPGQARTEAFF.

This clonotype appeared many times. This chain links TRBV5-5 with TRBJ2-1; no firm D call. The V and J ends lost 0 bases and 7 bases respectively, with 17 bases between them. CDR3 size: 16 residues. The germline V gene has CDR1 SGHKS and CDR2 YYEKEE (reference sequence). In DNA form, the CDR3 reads TGTGCCAGCAGCTTGGGGGTGGAAGTAAGTAGGAATGAGCAGTTCTTC. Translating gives CASSLGVEVSRNEQFF.

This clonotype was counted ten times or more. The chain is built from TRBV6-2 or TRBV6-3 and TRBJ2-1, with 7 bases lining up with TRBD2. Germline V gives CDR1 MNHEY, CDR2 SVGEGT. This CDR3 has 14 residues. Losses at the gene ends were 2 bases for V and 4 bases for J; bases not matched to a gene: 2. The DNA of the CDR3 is TGTGCCAGCAGTTACCTGGGACTATACAATGAGCAGTTCTTC. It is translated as CASSYLGLYNEQFF.

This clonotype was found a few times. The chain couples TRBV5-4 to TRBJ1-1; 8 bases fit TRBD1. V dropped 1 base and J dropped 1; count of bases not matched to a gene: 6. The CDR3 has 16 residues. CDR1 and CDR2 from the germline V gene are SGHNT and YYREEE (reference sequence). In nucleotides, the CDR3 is TGTGCCAGCAGCTTGCCCCCCGGGACAGGGAACACTGAAGCTTTCTTT. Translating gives CASSLPPGTGNTEAFF. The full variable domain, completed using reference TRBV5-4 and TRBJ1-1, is ETGVTQSPTHLIKTRGQQVTLRCSSQSGHNTVSWYQQALGQGPQFIFQYYREEENGRGNFPPRFSGLQFPNYSSELNVNALELDDSALYLCASSLPPGTGNTEAFFGQGTRLTVV.

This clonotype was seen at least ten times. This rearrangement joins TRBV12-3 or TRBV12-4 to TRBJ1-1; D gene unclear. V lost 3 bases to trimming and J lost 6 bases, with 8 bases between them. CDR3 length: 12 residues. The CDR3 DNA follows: TGTGCCAGCAGTTTTCTTTACGCTGAAGCTTTCTTT. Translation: CASSFLYAEAFF.

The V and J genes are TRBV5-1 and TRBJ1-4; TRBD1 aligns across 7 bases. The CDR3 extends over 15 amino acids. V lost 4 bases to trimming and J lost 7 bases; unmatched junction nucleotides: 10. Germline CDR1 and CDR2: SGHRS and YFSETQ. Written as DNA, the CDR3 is TGCGCCAGCAGCGTGGGACAGCTTGATGGTGAAAAACTGTTTTTT. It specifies CASSVGQLDGEKLFF.

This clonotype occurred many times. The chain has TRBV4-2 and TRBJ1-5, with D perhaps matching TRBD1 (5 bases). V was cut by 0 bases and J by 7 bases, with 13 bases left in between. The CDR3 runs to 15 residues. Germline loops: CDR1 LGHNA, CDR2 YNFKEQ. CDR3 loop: CASSQDRMGRQPQHF. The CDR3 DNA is TGTGCCAGCAGCCAAGATCGAATGGGACGCCAGCCCCAGCATTTT.

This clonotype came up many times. This chain's CDR3 is CASSLDLWRGGNEQFF. The CDR3 bases are TGTGCCAGCAGCTTAGATCTTTGGCGGGGGGGCAATGAGCAGTTCTTC. The V and J genes are TRBV11-2 and TRBJ2-1; 9 nucleotides line up with TRBD2. With V trimmed by 0 bases and J by 6 bases, 6 bases remained unmatched. This CDR3 region has 16 residues. Germline V gives CDR1 SGHAT, CDR2 FQNNGV.

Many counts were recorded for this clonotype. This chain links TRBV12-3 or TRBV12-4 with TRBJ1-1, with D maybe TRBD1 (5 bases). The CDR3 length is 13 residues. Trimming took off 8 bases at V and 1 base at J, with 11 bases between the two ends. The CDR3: CASQTDANTEAFF. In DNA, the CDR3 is TGTGCCAGCCAGACAGATGCGAACACTGAAGCTTTCTTT.

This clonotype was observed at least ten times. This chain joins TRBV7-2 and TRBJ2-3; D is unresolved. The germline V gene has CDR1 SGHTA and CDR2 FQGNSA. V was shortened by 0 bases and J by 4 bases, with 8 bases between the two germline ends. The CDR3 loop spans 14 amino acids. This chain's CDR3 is CASSLAAVADTQYF. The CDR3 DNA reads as TGTGCCAGCAGCTTAGCTGCCGTGGCAGATACGCAGTATTTT.

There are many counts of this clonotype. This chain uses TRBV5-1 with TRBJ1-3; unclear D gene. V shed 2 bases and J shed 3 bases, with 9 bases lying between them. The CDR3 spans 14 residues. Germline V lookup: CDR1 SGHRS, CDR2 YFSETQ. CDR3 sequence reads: CASSFNLGGNTIYF. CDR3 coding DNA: TGCGCCAGCAGCTTTAATCTGGGTGGAAACACCATATATTTT.

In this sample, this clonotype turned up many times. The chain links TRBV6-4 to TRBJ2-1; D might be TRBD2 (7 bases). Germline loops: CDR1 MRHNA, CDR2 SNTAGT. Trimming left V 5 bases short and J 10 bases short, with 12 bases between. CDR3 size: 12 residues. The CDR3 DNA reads TGTGCCAGCAGTCCACAGGGAGGGGAGCAGTTCTTC. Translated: CASSPQGGEQFF.